This T cell receptor (beta chain) appears in the sequencing data of a study of T cell responses to AZD1222 COVID-19 vaccine. The study, taken as a whole, reports: Every sample of the repertoires postdated the peak T cell response. Once two AZD1222 doses were given, Spike-specific TCR breadth and depth went up. Possibly, clonal diversity was underestimated; donors were largely white British and included more females.

The CDR3 is made up of 15 amino acids. Germline V gene lookup returns CDR1 LGHDT and CDR2 YNNKEL (reference sequence). The V and J ends lost 0 bases and 4 bases respectively, with 10 bases between them. Clones were read by immunoSEQ multiplex PCR, and TCRdb kept only the in-frame ones, dropping some. The sample yields 150,000 or so clones, 90% seen once. Turning to this clone: Its cognate antigen is unknown.

The chain carries TRBV3-1 (or the pseudogene TRBV3-2) and TRBJ2-1, with D perhaps matching TRBD2 (6 bases). The origin of this receptor is an adult in good health. This specimen consisted of peripheral blood, obtained on day 0 of AZD1222 vaccination. The CDR3 DNA sequence: TGTGCCAGCAGCCAAGATCGGGCGGGATACAATGAGCAGTTCTTC. Its protein product is CASSQDRAGYNEQFF.